This T cell receptor (beta chain) appears in the sequencing data of a study of control samples from healthy donors and cancer patients. Germline CDR1 MNHEY, CDR2 SVGAGI. The V and J ends lost 4 bases and 4 bases respectively, with 14 bases between them. This CDR3 region has 14 residues. Data came from immunoSEQ multiplex PCR; TCRdb stores just in-frame clones and leaves some out. The data hold tens of thousands of clones, with more than 70% observed a single time. Sequenced input: PBMCs. This rearrangement joins TRBV6-5 to TRBJ2-7; D is perhaps TRBD2 (7 bases). This TCR came from a woman aged 45-60 years with head and neck cancer. The CDR3 DNA follows: TGTGCCAGCAGTTCTGCGGGGGCCTTATACGAGCAGTACTTC. This translates into CASSSAGALYEQYF.